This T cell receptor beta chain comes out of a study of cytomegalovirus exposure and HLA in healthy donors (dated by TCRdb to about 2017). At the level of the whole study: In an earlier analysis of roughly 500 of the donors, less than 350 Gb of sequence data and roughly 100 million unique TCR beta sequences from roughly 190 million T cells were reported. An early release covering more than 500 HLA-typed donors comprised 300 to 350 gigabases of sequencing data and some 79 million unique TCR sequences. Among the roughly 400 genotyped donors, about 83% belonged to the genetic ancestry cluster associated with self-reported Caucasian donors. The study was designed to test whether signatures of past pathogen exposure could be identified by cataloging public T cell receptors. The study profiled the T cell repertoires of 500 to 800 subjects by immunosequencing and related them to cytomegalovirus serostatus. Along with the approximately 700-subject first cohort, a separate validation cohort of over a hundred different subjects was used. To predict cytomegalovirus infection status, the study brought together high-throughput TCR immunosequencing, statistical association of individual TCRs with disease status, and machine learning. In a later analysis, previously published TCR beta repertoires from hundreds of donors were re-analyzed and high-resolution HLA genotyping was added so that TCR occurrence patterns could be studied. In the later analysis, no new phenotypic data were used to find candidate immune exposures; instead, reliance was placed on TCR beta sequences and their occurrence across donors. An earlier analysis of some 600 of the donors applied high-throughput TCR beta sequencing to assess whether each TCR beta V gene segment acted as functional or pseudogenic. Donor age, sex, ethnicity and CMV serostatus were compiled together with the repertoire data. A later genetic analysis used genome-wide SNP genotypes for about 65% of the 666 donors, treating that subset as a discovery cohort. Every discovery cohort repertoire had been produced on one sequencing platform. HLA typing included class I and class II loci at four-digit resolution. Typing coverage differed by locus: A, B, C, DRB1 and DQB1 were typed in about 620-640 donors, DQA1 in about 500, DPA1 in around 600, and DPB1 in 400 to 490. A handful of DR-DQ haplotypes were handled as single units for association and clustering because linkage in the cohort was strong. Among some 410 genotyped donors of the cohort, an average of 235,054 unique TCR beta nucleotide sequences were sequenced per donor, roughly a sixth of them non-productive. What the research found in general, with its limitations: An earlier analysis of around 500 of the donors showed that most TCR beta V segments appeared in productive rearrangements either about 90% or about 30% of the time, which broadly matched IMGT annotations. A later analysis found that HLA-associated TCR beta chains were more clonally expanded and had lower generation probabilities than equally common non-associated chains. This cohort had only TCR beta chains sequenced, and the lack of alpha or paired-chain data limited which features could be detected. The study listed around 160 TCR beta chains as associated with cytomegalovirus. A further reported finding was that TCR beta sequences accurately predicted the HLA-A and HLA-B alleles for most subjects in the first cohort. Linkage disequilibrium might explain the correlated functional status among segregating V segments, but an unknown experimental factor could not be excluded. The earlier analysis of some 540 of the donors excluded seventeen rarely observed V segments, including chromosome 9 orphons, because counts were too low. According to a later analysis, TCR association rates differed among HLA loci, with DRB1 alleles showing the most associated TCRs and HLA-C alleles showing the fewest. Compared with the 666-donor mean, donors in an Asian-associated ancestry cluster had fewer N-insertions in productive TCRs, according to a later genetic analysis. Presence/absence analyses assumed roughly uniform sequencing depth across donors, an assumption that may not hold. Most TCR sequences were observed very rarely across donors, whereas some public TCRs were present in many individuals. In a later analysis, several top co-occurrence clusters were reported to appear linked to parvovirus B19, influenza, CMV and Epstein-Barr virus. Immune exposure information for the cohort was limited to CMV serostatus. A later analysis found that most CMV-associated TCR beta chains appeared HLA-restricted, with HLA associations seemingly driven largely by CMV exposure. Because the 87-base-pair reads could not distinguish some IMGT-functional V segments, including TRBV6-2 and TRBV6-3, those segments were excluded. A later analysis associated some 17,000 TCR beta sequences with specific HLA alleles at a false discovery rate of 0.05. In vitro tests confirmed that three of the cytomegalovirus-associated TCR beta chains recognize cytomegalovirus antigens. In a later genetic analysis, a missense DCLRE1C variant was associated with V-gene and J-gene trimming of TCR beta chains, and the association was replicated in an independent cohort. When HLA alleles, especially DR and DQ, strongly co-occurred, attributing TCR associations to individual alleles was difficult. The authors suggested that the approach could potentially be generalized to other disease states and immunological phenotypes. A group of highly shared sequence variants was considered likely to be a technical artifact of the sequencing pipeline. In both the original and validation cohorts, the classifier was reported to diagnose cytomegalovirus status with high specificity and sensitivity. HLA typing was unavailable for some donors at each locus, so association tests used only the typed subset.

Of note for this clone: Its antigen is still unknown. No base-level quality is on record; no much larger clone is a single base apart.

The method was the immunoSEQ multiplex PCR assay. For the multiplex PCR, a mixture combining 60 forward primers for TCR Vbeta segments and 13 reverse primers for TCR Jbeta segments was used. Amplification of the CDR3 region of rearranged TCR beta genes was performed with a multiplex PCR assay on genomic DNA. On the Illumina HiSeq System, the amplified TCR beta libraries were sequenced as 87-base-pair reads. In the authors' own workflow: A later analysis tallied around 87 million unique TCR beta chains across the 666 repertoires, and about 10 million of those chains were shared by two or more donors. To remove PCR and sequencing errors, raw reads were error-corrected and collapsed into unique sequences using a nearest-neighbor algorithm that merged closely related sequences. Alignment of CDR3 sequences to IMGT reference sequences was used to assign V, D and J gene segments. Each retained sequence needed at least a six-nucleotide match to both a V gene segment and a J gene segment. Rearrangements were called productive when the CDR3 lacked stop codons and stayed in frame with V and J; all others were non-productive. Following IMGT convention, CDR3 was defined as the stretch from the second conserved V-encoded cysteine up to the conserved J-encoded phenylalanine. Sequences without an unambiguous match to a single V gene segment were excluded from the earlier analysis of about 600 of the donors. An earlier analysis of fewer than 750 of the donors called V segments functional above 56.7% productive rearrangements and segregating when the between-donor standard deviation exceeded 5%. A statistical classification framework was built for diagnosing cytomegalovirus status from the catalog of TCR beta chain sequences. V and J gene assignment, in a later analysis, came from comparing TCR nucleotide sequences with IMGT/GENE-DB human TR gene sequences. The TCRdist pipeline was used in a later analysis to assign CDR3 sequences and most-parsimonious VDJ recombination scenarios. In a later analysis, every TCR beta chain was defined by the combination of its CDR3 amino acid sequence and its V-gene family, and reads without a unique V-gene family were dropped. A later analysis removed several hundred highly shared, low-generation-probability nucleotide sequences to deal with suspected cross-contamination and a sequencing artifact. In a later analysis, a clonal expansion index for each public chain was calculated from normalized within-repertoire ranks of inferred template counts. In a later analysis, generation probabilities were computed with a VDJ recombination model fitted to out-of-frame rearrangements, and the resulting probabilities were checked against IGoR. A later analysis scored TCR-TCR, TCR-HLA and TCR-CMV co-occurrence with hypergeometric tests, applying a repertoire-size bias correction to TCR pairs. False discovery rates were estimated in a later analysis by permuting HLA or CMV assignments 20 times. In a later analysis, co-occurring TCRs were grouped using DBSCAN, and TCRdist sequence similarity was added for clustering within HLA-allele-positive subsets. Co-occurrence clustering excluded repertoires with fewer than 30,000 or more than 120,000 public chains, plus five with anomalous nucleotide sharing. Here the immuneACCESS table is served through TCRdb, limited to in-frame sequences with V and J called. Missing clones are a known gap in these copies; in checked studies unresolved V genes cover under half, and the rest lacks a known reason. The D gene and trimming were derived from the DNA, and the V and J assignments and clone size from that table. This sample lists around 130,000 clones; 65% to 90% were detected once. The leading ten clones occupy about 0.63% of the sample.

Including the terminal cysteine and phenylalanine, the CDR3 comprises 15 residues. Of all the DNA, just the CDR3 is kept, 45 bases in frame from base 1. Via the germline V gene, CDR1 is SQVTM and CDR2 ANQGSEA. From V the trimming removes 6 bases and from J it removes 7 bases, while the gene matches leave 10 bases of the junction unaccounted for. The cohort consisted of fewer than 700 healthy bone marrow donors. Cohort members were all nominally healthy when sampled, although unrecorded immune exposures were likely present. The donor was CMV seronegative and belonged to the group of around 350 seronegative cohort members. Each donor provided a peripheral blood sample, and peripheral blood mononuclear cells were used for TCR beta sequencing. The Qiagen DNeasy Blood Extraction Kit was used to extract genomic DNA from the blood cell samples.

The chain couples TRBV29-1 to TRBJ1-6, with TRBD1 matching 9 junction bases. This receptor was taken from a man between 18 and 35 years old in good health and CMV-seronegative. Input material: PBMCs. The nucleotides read TGCAGCGTCGGTACGGGACAGGGCCCCAATTCACCCCTCCACTTT. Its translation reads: CSVGTGQGPNSPLHF.